The 2 T cell receptor beta chains presented below share a single source sample, sequenced in a study of T-cell reconstitution after alpha-beta-depleted transplantation in children. During its preparation, the TCRbeta library received unique molecular identifiers. From the PCR reads, TCRdb called clonotypes with MiXCR, one entry per CDR3 protein. The sample carries about 980,000 distinct CDR3 sequences, about 30% recorded once. The source material was PBMCs, mostly from graft donor cells, sampled 360 days after TCRalphabeta/CD19-depleted stem cell transplant. Receptors were obtained from a boy under three years old who had a stem cell transplant for SCID, so the T cells may come from the graft donor.

This chain connects TRBV4-1 to TRBJ1-3, with unresolved D. The CDR3 totals 14 residues. V was shortened by 1 base and J by 1 base, with 5 bases between the two germline ends. Germline loops: CDR1 MGHRA, CDR2 YSYEKL. CDR3 amino acids: CASSQVGSGNTIYF. In nucleotides, the CDR3 is TGCGCCAGCAGCCAAGTAGGGTCTGGAAACACCATATATTTT.

The genes are TRBV14 and TRBJ2-6; 11 bases match TRBD2. The CDR3 runs to 18 residues. After removal of 3 bases from V and 0 bases from J, the junction contained 4 bases not matched to a gene. Germline values: CDR1 SGHDN, CDR2 FVKESK. DNA of the CDR3: TGTGCCAGCAGCCACCTAGCGGGGGGACTCTCTGGGGCCAACGTCCTGACTTTC. Encoded protein: CASSHLAGGLSGANVLTF.